The source of this T cell receptor beta chain is a study of low-dose radiotherapy and immunotherapy resistance in tumors. The wider study: In Cohort 2, 1 Gy per fraction was delivered every two weeks, for a total of 13 Gy over 26 weeks. Daily, from cycle 1 day 1 and for four cycles, patients took oral aspirin 300 mg.

Germline CDR1 reads SGHDT; CDR2 reads YYEEEE. The CDR3 loop spans 13 amino acids. J lost 5 bases, V lost 1 base, and 2 bases had no gene match. cDNA synthesis used a TRAV/TRBV-specific primer set for both chains. TCRs underwent roughly 19 PCR cycles of amplification with a constant-region primer and V-primer adapter. In vitro transcription was used to amplify the isolated mRNA. TCRdb redid the calling of the reads with MiXCR, one entry per CDR3 protein. The table lists 54,000 or so distinct CDR3 sequences, less than 25% of them singletons. This clonotype has a count of ten or more. Time point reported: before trial treatment. The donors' treatment consisted of nivolumab, ipilimumab, aspirin, low-dose cyclophosphamide and low-dose radiotherapy.

The clonotype comes from a male donor with prostate cancer. The J gene is TRBJ1-1, the V gene TRBV5-6; 7 nucleotides line up with TRBD1. This material consisted of PBMCs, taken before treatment. CDR3: CASSLRGLTEAFF. Here the CDR3 DNA reads TGTGCCAGCAGCTTGAGGGGGCTTACTGAAGCTTTCTTT.